The entry that follows covers one T cell receptor beta chain sequence. Its antigen is unknown. Base-call qualities are not available, and no considerably larger clone is one nucleotide away. The CDR3 holds 16 amino acids from the cysteine to the phenylalanine. CDR3 DNA only is kept here, 48 bases in frame from base 1. Germline trimming: 5 bases from V, 2 bases from J; junction bases outside gene matches: 7. The CDR1 and CDR2 encoded by the germline V gene are SGHTA and FQGNSA. The Qiagen DNeasy kit was used to extract genomic DNA from unsorted PBMCs and from the negatively selected CD4+ and CD8+ fractions. TCR beta CDR3 regions were subjected to amplification by immunoSEQ multiplex PCR with primers that anneal to V and J segments. Amplification bias was minimized using a synthetic immune receptor repertoire, and residual bias was removed computationally after sequencing. The authors processed their data as follows. Custom Python scripts were used to quantify repertoire diversity as the Shannon entropy index. Unsorted, CD4+ and CD8+ repertoires were analyzed separately, except for combined analyses in which CD4+ and CD8+ sequences were merged in silico. A clone was considered expanded if an increase in frequency of at least 2-fold after treatment relative to C1D1 was found, and a pseudocount of 0.5 was applied to clones undetected at baseline. Clones with 0 or 1 copy at C1D1 were classified as singleton clones, and clones with 2 or more copies were classified as non-singleton clones. Clones expanded in unsorted samples were annotated as CD4+, CD8+ or unknown by matching protein sequences in sorted samples from the same patient. Wilcoxon tests on paired samples were used to test changes in diversity from C1D1 to C4D1. Here the immuneACCESS table is served through TCRdb, limited to in-frame sequences with V and J called. Missing clones are a known gap in these copies; in checked studies unresolved V genes cover under half, and the rest lacks a known reason. That table is the source of V, J and clone size, and D and trimming were worked out from the DNA. This sample is represented by roughly 20,000 clones; about 75% of them were singletons. About 2.7% of the sample belongs to the ten largest clones.

Explained via the paper, the time point label denotes: cycle 4 day 1 (C4D1), after five to seven weeks of nivolumab. Every trial patient had relapsed following autologous stem cell transplantation, and prior brentuximab vedotin exposure was what differed among cohorts A, B and C. A Miltenyi CD4+ T cell isolation kit was used for magnetic negative selection to purify CD4+ T cells from thawed PBMCs. The trial cohort was composed of 55 to 65 patients with relapsed/refractory classical Hodgkin lymphoma, for whom complete response, partial response or progressive disease was recorded as best overall response. Trial patients were treated with single-agent nivolumab in the multi-cohort phase II CheckMate 205 trial. An independent review committee assessed best overall response by applying the 2007 International Working Group response criteria. Trial PBMCs were obtained immediately prior to nivolumab initiation (C1D1) and on therapy at cycle 2 day 1 and cycle 4 day 1. Peripheral blood was collected in 8 mL Vacutainer Cell Preparation Tubes, from which PBMCs were isolated by centrifugation and then cryopreserved. Purified CD4+ and CD8+ fractions were generated only in cases for which an additional PBMC sample was available. On LS columns in a quadroMACS separator, the magnetically labelled cells were depleted, and the flow-through was collected as the purified fraction.

These data belong to a study of PD-1 blockade in classical Hodgkin lymphoma (dated by TCRdb to about 2020). For the study in its entirety: Nivolumab dosing was 3 mg/kg intravenously every 2 weeks, continuing until either disease progression or unacceptable toxicity. A peripheral blood immune signature of response to PD-1 blockade in classical Hodgkin lymphoma was defined using TCR beta sequencing and CyTOF.

Study-level results and caveats: Baseline diversity similar to that of newly diagnosed patients was observed in trial patients achieving complete response, whereas significantly lower diversity was observed in partial responders and progressors. CD4+ but not CD8+ TCR diversity rose significantly by C4D1 (p=0.0027 vs p=0.16), most apparent in complete responders (p=0.02). Baseline TCR diversity was reported to be lower in newly diagnosed patients than in healthy donors, and even lower in relapsed/refractory patients. The study was restricted to a single clinical trial cohort, and the causes of repertoire differences, possibly disease activity or prior therapy, were left undefined. Patients starting nivolumab less than 1 year after ASCT had lower diversity and were excluded from later analyses to avoid confounding by immune reconstitution.

This receptor chain uses TRBV7-2 and TRBJ1-3, with TRBD1 identical over 9 junction bases. This clonotype was obtained from a human donor with classical Hodgkin lymphoma. Material: CD4+ T cells from blood, obtained before the fourth cycle of nivolumab. The CDR3 protein sequence reads: CASSRGQGVAGNTIYF. The DNA is TGTGCCAGCAGCAGGGGACAGGGAGTCGCTGGAAACACCATATATTTT. Joined to the reference TRBV7-2 and TRBJ1-3 proteins, this CDR3 gives the full variable domain: GAGVSQSPSNKVTEKGKDVELRCDPISGHTALYWYRQSLGQGLEFLIYFQGNSAPDKSGLPSDRFSAERTGGSVSTLTIQRTQQEDSAVYLCASSRGQGVAGNTIYFGEGSWLTVV.